Below, 22 T cell receptor beta chains from the same sample are listed, as sequenced in a study of T cell repertoires in cytomegalovirus infection. TCRdb itself ran the reads through MiXCR, one entry per CDR3 protein. This sample has some 110,000 distinct CDR3 sequences, with roughly a tenth found just once. Antigens of these TCRs are unknown. Sequences were obtained from PBMCs, sequenced either directly or after in vitro stimulation (not recorded which). These receptors were collected from a human donor in good health (CMV status not recorded). Some clones in this sample may be carry-over from other donors' samples.

This clonotype was seen a few times. V and J are TRBV7-9 and TRBJ2-1; TRBD2 matches at 11 bases. The germline V gene encodes CDR1 SEHNR and CDR2 FQNEAQ (reference sequence). The V and J ends lost 1 base and 5 bases, in that order; junction bases with no gene match: 7. There are 17 residues in the CDR3. DNA of the CDR3: TGTGCCAGCAGCTTAGGCCCTCTTAGCGGGAGGGACAATGAGCAGTTCTTC. It yields the protein CASSLGPLSGRDNEQFF.

This clonotype was detected many times. The chain is built from TRBV10-3 and TRBJ2-1, with D perhaps matching TRBD2 (6 bases). V lost 5 bases to trimming and J lost 4 bases, with 12 bases between them. This CDR3 has 14 amino acids. CDR1 ENHRY and CDR2 SYGVKD come from the germline V gene. CDR3 DNA: TGTGCCATCAGTACTCGGGACTCATACAATGAGCAGTTCTTC. Translating gives CAISTRDSYNEQFF.

Turning to this clonotype: This may arise from a read error, as a much more abundant clone is one base away. As the CDR3 is not closed by the conserved phenylalanine or tryptophan, this likely results from a read error. The J gene is TRBJ2-7, the V gene TRBV2; D perhaps matches TRBD2 (5 bases). Trimming shortened V by 8 bases and J by 2 bases, and 13 bases separated the two germline ends. The CDR3 is made up of 13 amino acids. Germline V gene sequence: CDR1 SNHLY, CDR2 FYNNEI. This CDR3 is CASAEGRPYEQYL. The CDR3 DNA follows: TGTGCCAGCGCAGAGGGCAGACCCTACGAGCAGTACCTC.

At least ten counts were recorded for this clonotype. The rearrangement uses TRBV6-8 and TRBJ2-3; D remains ambiguous. The CDR3 loop spans 13 amino acids. Trimming took 7 bases from V and 2 from J, leaving 10 bases between them. Per the germline V gene, CDR1 is MNHGY and CDR2 is SAAAGT. The CDR3 nucleotides read TGTGCCAGCAAATTCCTTAACACAGATACGCAGTATTTT. This sequence encodes CASKFLNTDTQYF.

The J gene is TRBJ2-3, the V gene TRBV6-2 or TRBV6-3; TRBD1 aligns across 8 bases. Germline V CDR1 and CDR2: MNHEY, SVGEGT. Trimming at V came to 10 bases and at J to 2 bases, leaving 20 bases not matched to a gene. The CDR3 length is 18 residues. CDR3 amino acids: CAKWERQGLPGDTDTQYF. For the CDR3, the DNA is TGTGCCAAGTGGGAACGACAGGGGCTACCTGGTGACACAGATACGCAGTATTTT.

The V call is TRBV20-1, the J call TRBJ2-3, with D maybe TRBD2 (5 bases). CDR3 length: 18 residues. Germline V CDR1 and CDR2: DFQATT, SNEGSKA (reference sequence). Trimming removed 1 base from V and 0 bases from J, with 20 bases in between. CDR3 region: CSARAVLGTTLSTDTQYF. The DNA of the CDR3 is TGCAGTGCTAGAGCGGTACTAGGAACCACTCTCAGCACAGATACGCAGTATTTT.

This clonotype showed up many times. This chain links TRBV7-8 with TRBJ2-2; D might be TRBD2 (6 bases). This CDR3 has 17 amino acids. The germline V and J ends were trimmed by 5 bases and 7 bases, with 23 bases remaining between them. Per germline, CDR1 SGHVS and CDR2 FQNEAQ. The CDR3 region has the DNA TGTGCCAGCAGCCATCCCGGTGGCCTAGCGTATGGCGGGGAGCTGTTTTTT. Protein sequence: CASSHPGGLAYGGELFF.

This clonotype showed up many times. The CDR3 nucleotides read TGTGCCAGCAGCTCCAGAGTCGCGACTAGCGGATACAATGAGCAGTTCTTC. Translation gives CASSSRVATSGYNEQFF. V usage is TRBV7-2 and J usage is TRBJ2-1, with 9 bases that match TRBD2. The CDR3 spans 17 residues. Per germline, CDR1 SGHTA and CDR2 FQGNSA. J was trimmed by 4 bases and V by 4 bases; bases with no gene match: 11. The entire variable domain, with the rest obtained from reference TRBV7-2 and TRBJ2-1, is as follows: GAGVSQSPSNKVTEKGKDVELRCDPISGHTALYWYRQSLGQGLEFLIYFQGNSAPDKSGLPSDRFSAERTGGSVSTLTIQRTQQEDSAVYLCASSSRVATSGYNEQFFGPGTRLTVL.

This clonotype was detected many times. The CDR3 nucleotides are TGTGCCAGTACGTATACGTCGCGGGGGTACGGAAATAGCAATCAGCCCCAGCATTTT. This translates into CASTYTSRGYGNSNQPQHF. This sequence joins TRBV19 and TRBJ1-5, with D possibly matching TRBD1 (5 bases). The CDR3 length is 19 residues. V was trimmed by 7 bases and J by 0 bases, leaving 25 bases between them. Per the germline V gene, CDR1 is LNHDA and CDR2 is SQIVND (reference sequence).

The V gene is TRBV12-3 or TRBV12-4, the J gene TRBJ2-6, with D possibly TRBD2 on 6 matching bases. Trimming shortened V by 6 bases and J by 1 base, and 10 bases separated the two germline ends. The CDR3 is 15 amino acids. For the CDR3, the DNA is TGTGCCAGCAGCTTTAGCGGATCTGGGGCCAACGTCCTGACTTTC. Protein sequence: CASSFSGSGANVLTF.

This clonotype has a handful of counts. V gene TRBV11-2 combines with J gene TRBJ1-6; D uncertain. V dropped 6 bases and J dropped 9 bases, with 18 bases sitting between them. Germline-derived CDR1 and CDR2 are SGHAT and FQNNGV. The CDR3 totals 15 residues. The CDR3 spells CASSSIGAWSSPLHF. For the CDR3, the DNA is TGTGCCAGCAGTTCCATCGGAGCTTGGAGTTCACCCCTCCACTTT.

This clonotype was found many times. The chain employs TRBV7-8 and TRBJ2-1; a possible D gene is TRBD2 (5 bases). This CDR3 spans 13 amino acids. CDR1 and CDR2 from the germline V gene are SGHVS and FQNEAQ. Trimming stripped 4 bases from V and 7 bases from J, with 11 bases between. CDR3 amino acids: CASSSRLRNEQFF. The CDR3 DNA sequence: TGTGCCAGCAGCTCCAGACTACGAAATGAGCAGTTCTTC. The variable domain in full, with the rest retrieved from reference TRBV7-8 and TRBJ2-1, is GAGVSQSPRYKVAKRGQDVALRCDPISGHVSLFWYQQALGQGPEFLTYFQNEAQLDKSGLPSDRFFAERPEGSVSTLKIQRTQQEDSAVYLCASSSRLRNEQFFGPGTRLTVL.

This clonotype was seen ten or more times. In DNA form, the CDR3 reads TGTGCCAGCAGTTTGGACAGGGGATCCCCTGAAGCTTTCTTT. Amino acids: CASSLDRGSPEAFF. The chain carries TRBV7-8 and TRBJ1-1; 9 bases agree with TRBD1. There are 14 residues in the CDR3. The trim removed 6 bases at V and 6 bases at J, leaving 8 bases unmatched. The germline V gene encodes CDR1 SGHVS and CDR2 FQNEAQ. Full variable domain (remainder filled in from reference TRBV7-8 and TRBJ1-1): GAGVSQSPRYKVAKRGQDVALRCDPISGHVSLFWYQQALGQGPEFLTYFQNEAQLDKSGLPSDRFFAERPEGSVSTLKIQRTQQEDSAVYLCASSLDRGSPEAFFGQGTRLTVV.

This clonotype was found a few times. The rearrangement joins TRBV7-4 to TRBJ2-1, with D unclear. CDR1 and CDR2 (germline): SGHVT, SQSDAQ. This CDR3 comprises 12 residues. V was shortened by 5 bases and J by 7 bases, with 9 bases between the two germline ends. The CDR3 here is CASSREGNEQFF. DNA of the CDR3: TGTGCCAGCAGCCGAGAAGGTAATGAGCAGTTCTTC.

This sequence joins TRBV15 and TRBJ2-3; 7 positions agree with TRBD1. Germline values: CDR1 LNHNV, CDR2 YYDKDF (reference sequence). With 4 bases clipped from V and 1 base from J, the junction kept 8 bases outside the gene matches. The CDR3 contains 16 residues. The CDR3 loop is CATSTALDRGTDTQYF. The CDR3 DNA follows: TGTGCCACCAGCACCGCCCTTGACAGGGGCACAGATACGCAGTATTTT.

This clonotype was seen at least ten times. J is TRBJ2-5 and V is TRBV7-9; D uncertain. Germline V gives CDR1 SEHNR, CDR2 FQNEAQ (reference sequence). V lost 5 bases and J lost 5, with 9 bases in between. The CDR3 is 12 residues long. The CDR3 loop reads CASSPSEETQYF. Written as DNA, the CDR3 is TGTGCCAGCAGCCCCTCTGAGGAGACCCAGTACTTC.

This clonotype was counted a few times. The rearrangement links TRBV5-1 to TRBJ1-2; TRBD1 is a possible D gene (5 bases). V gave up 3 bases and J gave up 7 bases, with 16 bases separating them. CDR3 size: 14 residues. Germline lookup yields CDR1 SGHRS and CDR2 YFSETQ. CDR3 in amino acids: CASSSGPPVPGYTF. The DNA of the CDR3 is TGCGCCAGCAGCTCGGGACCTCCGGTGCCTGGCTACACCTTC.

The V call is TRBV5-4, the J call TRBJ2-5; 8 bases are shared with TRBD1. Germline V gene lookup returns CDR1 SGHNT and CDR2 YYREEE (reference sequence). V lost 0 bases to trimming and J lost 6 bases; unmatched junction nucleotides: 4. The CDR3 sequence is 14 residues long. CDR3 coding DNA: TGTGCCAGCAGCTTGGGGACAGGGATCCAGACCCAGTACTTC. It specifies CASSLGTGIQTQYF.

The V and J genes are TRBV12-3 or TRBV12-4 and TRBJ1-4, with 8 positions matching TRBD1. This CDR3 has 15 residues. Unmatched junction bases numbered 8, after V lost 4 bases and J lost 7 bases. CDR3 residues: CASSWQSGGPEKLFF. The CDR3 DNA follows: TGTGCCAGCAGTTGGCAATCAGGGGGCCCTGAAAAACTGTTTTTT.

The CDR3: CASTPRGVGELFF. The DNA for the CDR3 is TGTGCCAGCACCCCGCGGGGGGTGGGGGAGCTGTTTTTT. The chain joins TRBV6-6 to TRBJ2-2; 8 positions agree with TRBD2. After removal of 7 bases from V and 8 bases from J, the junction contained 6 bases not matched to a gene. The CDR3 length is 13 residues. Per the germline V gene, CDR1 is MNHNY and CDR2 is SVGAGI (reference sequence).

The sample holds many counts of this clonotype. V and J are TRBV7-2 and TRBJ2-5, with unresolved D. The CDR3 extends over 15 amino acids. Germline V gene data show CDR1 as SGHTA and CDR2 as FQGNSA. Trimming removed 5 bases at V and 0 bases at J, with 13 bases between. Here the CDR3 reads CASSPSGPYQETQYF. In DNA form, the CDR3 reads TGTGCCAGCAGCCCCTCCGGGCCTTACCAAGAGACCCAGTACTTC.

V and J are TRBV7-9 and TRBJ2-7, with D perhaps matching TRBD1 (6 bases). From germline, CDR1 is SEHNR and CDR2 FQNEAQ (reference sequence). CDR3 length: 16 residues. The V gene lost 5 bases and the J gene lost 2 bases, with 19 bases spanning the gap. CDR3 sequence (DNA): TGTGCCAGCAGCGCCGGCGAAGGGACAAACACCTACGAGCAGTACTTC. This encodes CASSAGEGTNTYEQYF.